This is a list of T cell receptor beta chains from one sample in a study of neoadjuvant anti-PD-1 for oral cavity cancer. Clones were read by immunoSEQ multiplex PCR, and TCRdb kept only the in-frame ones, dropping some. This sample has approximately 72,000 clones, with around four fifths found just once. The sequenced sample was PBMCs, obtained before nivolumab (anti-PD-1) treatment. These receptors were collected from a person aged 40 to 85 with oral cavity squamous cell carcinoma. Each CDR3 is given with its conserved first and last residue. The D gene is left open where the match is weak. Only some rows state a clone size, as once, few, many or a class for expanded clones.

clone size	D gene	V gene	J gene	CDR3 protein	CDR3 DNA
once	.	TRBV5-1	TRBJ2-7	CASRGGQTYEQYF	TGCGCCAGCAGGGGGGGACAGACCTACGAGCAGTACTTC
.	TRBD2	TRBV9	TRBJ2-3	CASTASGTSRPDTQYF	TGTGCCAGCACCGCCTCCGGGACTAGCCGCCCAGATACGCAGTATTTT
.	.	TRBV28	TRBJ2-7	CASSFARTDSYEQYF	TGTGCCAGCAGTTTTGCCCGGACGGATTCCTACGAGCAGTACTTC
few	TRBD1	TRBV30	TRBJ1-1	CASDRGGMNTEAFF	TGTGCCTCTGACAGGGGCGGGATGAACACTGAAGCTTTCTTT
.	.	TRBV29-1	TRBJ2-7	CSVARDTSDEQYF	TGCAGCGTTGCCCGGGACACATCGGATGAGCAGTACTTC
.	TRBD1	TRBV28	TRBJ1-1	CASRPTGREAFF	TGTGCCAGCAGACCGACAGGGCGTGAAGCTTTCTTT
few	.	TRBV2	TRBJ1-2	CASTKGPTQQGDYGYTF	TGTGCCAGCACCAAGGGGCCCACCCAACAGGGAGACTATGGCTACACCTTC
.	.	TRBV12-2	TRBJ2-1	CASRLHGQGENEQFF	TGTGCAAGTCGCTTACACGGACAGGGGGAAAATGAGCAGTTCTTC
.	.	TRBV5-1	TRBJ1-6	CASSLAGPPSPLHF	TGCGCCAGCAGCTTGGCCGGGCCCCCTTCACCCCTCCACTTT
few	.	TRBV7-9	TRBJ2-1	CASSRRGGNEQFF	TGTGCCAGCAGCCGAAGGGGGGGCAATGAGCAGTTCTTC
few	.	TRBV28	TRBJ2-1	CASSLAGITYNEQFF	TGTGCCAGCAGTTTAGCGGGCATAACCTACAATGAGCAGTTCTTC
once	TRBD2	TRBV7-8	TRBJ2-3	CASSSTSASTDTQYF	TGTGCCAGCAGCTCCACTAGCGCTTCCACAGATACGCAGTATTTT
.	.	TRBV5-1	TRBJ1-4	CASSSDSVSEKLFF	TGCGCCAGCAGTTCCGACAGCGTTTCTGAAAAACTGTTTTTT
.	.	TRBV5-1	TRBJ2-6	CASSLTTVSGANVLTF	TGCGCCAGCAGCCTAACGACAGTCTCTGGGGCCAACGTCCTGACTTTC
.	.	TRBV9	TRBJ1-2	CASSVAAHTGLGYTF	TGTGCCAGCAGCGTAGCGGCACACACAGGGCTCGGCTACACCTTC
.	.	TRBV9	TRBJ1-5	CASSAGVSNQPQHF	TGTGCCAGCAGCGCGGGGGTGAGCAATCAGCCCCAGCATTTT
.	TRBD1	TRBV19	TRBJ2-2	CASSFQGAITGELFF	TGTGCCAGTAGTTTCCAGGGGGCTATCACCGGGGAGCTGTTTTTT
.	.	TRBV10-3	TRBJ2-5	CAISEVGETQYF	TGTGCCATCAGTGAGGTAGGAGAGACCCAGTACTTC
.	TRBD1	TRBV5-1	TRBJ1-2	CASSLGDRSYGYTF	TGCGCCAGCAGCTTGGGGGACAGAAGCTATGGCTACACCTTC
.	.	TRBV10-1	TRBJ2-2	CASSGGGATGELFF	TGCGCCAGCAGTGGAGGGGGAGCGACCGGGGAGCTGTTTTTT
.	.	TRBV27	TRBJ1-1	CASSAGTANTEAFF	TGTGCCAGCAGTGCAGGGACTGCGAACACTGAAGCTTTCTTT
.	.	TRBV5-1	TRBJ2-5	CASSLVGSAETQYF	TGCGCCAGCAGCTTGGTCGGGAGCGCGGAGACCCAGTACTTC
.	.	TRBV14	TRBJ2-7	CASSQGEEQYF	TGTGCCAGCAGCCAGGGCGAGGAGCAGTACTTC
.	TRBD1	TRBV6-1	TRBJ1-2	CASSRGRGNSYGYTF	TGTGCCAGCAGCAGGGGGCGAGGGAATAGCTATGGCTACACCTTC
.	TRBD2	TRBV4-2	TRBJ2-1	CASSPRGGVTSGRADEQFF	TGTGCCAGCAGCCCCCGGGGGGGCGTTACTAGCGGGAGGGCTGATGAGCAGTTCTTC
.	.	TRBV25-1	TRBJ1-6	CASSALRGGNSPLHF	TGTGCCAGCAGTGCCCTGAGGGGGGGAAATTCACCCCTCCACTTT
.	TRBD1	TRBV10-3	TRBJ1-2	CAIRRDRVEGDGYTF	TGTGCCATCAGACGGGACAGGGTCGAGGGTGATGGCTACACCTTC
.	TRBD2	TRBV5-4	TRBJ2-1	CASKLAGGTTPFF	TGTGCCAGCAAACTAGCGGGAGGGACGACCCCCTTCTTC
.	TRBD1	TRBV6-1	TRBJ1-5	CASSLPGTAHQPQHF	TGTGCCAGCAGCCTACCCGGGACAGCACATCAGCCCCAGCATTTT
.	.	TRBV7-9	TRBJ2-7	CASSLSLQSYEQYF	TGTGCCAGCAGCTTAAGTCTTCAGTCCTACGAGCAGTACTTC
.	.	TRBV7-9	TRBJ1-5	CASSLLGDNQPQHF	TGTGCCAGCAGCTTATTGGGGGACAATCAGCCCCAGCATTTT
.	.	TRBV5-1	TRBJ1-2	CASSAGGPNYGYTF	TGCGCCAGCAGCGCGGGGGGACCTAACTATGGCTACACCTTC
.	.	TRBV2	TRBJ1-5	CASRGRGSQPQHF	TGTGCCAGCAGAGGGAGGGGGTCTCAGCCCCAGCATTTT
.	TRBD1	TRBV7-9	TRBJ1-5	CASSTGQQPQHF	TGTGCCAGCAGCACGGGACAGCAGCCCCAGCATTTT
.	.	TRBV11-3	TRBJ2-2	CASSLGGSWTGELFF	TGTGCCAGCAGCTTGGGGGGTAGTTGGACCGGGGAGCTGTTTTTT
.	TRBD2	TRBV5-4	TRBJ2-7	CASSVTSGRSYEQYF	TGTGCCAGCAGCGTTACTAGCGGACGATCCTACGAGCAGTACTTC
once	TRBD1	TRBV6-1	TRBJ2-2	CASSEQGAAGELFF	TGTGCCAGCAGTGAACAGGGGGCGGCCGGGGAGCTGTTTTTT
.	TRBD2	TRBV10-3	TRBJ2-7	CAIGLASGAENEQYF	TGTGCCATCGGACTTGCTAGCGGGGCCGAAAACGAGCAGTACTTC
once	TRBD1	TRBV7-9	TRBJ1-5	CASSGQGSNQPQHF	TGTGCCAGCAGCGGACAGGGCTCCAATCAGCCCCAGCATTTT
few	.	TRBV6-1	TRBJ2-7	CASSERTGGGADEQYF	TGTGCCAGCAGTGAACGCACCGGAGGCGGGGCCGACGAGCAGTACTTC